This T cell receptor beta chain is drawn from a study of cytomegalovirus exposure and HLA in healthy donors. Regarding this clone: Distinct nucleotide sequences in the sample also encode this CDR3.

The PCR ran on 60 Vbeta and 13 Jbeta primers. TCRdb's copy holds only in-frame clones and misses some; the assay was immunoSEQ multiplex PCR. The sample yields fewer than 80,000 clones, over 60% seen once. Trimming cost V 4 bases and J 2 bases, with 11 bases left between them. CDR3 length: 13 amino acids. Germline CDR1 reads SQVTM; CDR2 reads ANQGSEA. The chain couples TRBV29-1 to TRBJ1-2; no clear D. Input material: PBMCs. The TCR was taken from a woman in her 30s in good health and CMV-seronegative. DNA for the CDR3: TGCAGCGTTGGTGACTCAGTAAACTATGGCTACACCTTC. Amino acid sequence: CSVGDSVNYGYTF. Combining the CDR3 with reference TRBV29-1 and TRBJ1-2 gives the whole variable domain SAVISQKPSRDICQRGTSLTIQCQVDSQVTMMFWYRQQPGQSLTLIATANQGSEATYESGFVIDKFPISRPNLTFSTLTVSNMSPEDSSIYLCSVGDSVNYGYTFGSGTRLTVV.